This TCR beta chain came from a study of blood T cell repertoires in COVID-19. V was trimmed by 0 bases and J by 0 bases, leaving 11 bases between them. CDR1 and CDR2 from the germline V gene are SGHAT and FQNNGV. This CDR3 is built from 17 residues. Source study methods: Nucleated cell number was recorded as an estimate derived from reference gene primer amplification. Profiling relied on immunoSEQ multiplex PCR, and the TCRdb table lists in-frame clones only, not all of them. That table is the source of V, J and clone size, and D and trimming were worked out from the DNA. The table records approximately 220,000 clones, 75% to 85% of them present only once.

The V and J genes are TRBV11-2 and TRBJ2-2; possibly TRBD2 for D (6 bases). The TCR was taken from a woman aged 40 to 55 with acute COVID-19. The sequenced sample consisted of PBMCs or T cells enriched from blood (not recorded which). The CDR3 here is CASSLDPWGANTGELFF. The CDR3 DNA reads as TGTGCCAGCAGCTTAGACCCTTGGGGGGCGAACACCGGGGAGCTGTTTTTT. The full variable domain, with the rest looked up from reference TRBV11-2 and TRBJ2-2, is EAGVAQSPRYKIIEKRQSVAFWCNPISGHATLYWYQQILGQGPKLLIQFQNNGVVDDSQLPKDRFSAERLKGVDSTLKIQPAKLEDSAVYLCASSLDPWGANTGELFFGEGSRLTVL.